Following are 14 T cell receptor beta chains from one sample sequenced in a study of cytomegalovirus exposure and HLA in healthy donors. The PCR contained 60 Vbeta and 13 Jbeta primers. The repertoire was sequenced with immunoSEQ multiplex PCR; TCRdb's copy has only in-frame clones and lacks some. The table lists approximately 80,000 clones. Sequenced sample: PBMCs. The receptors here all came from a woman younger than 45 in good health and CMV-seronegative.

The CDR3 protein is CASRTWDTEAFF. The CDR3 nucleotides are TGTGCCAGTAGGACATGGGACACTGAAGCTTTCTTT. This chain joins TRBV19 and TRBJ1-1; D ambiguous. The CDR3 is made up of 12 amino acids. Per the germline V gene, CDR1 is LNHDA and CDR2 is SQIVND (reference sequence). Trimming took 6 bases from V and 3 from J, leaving 8 bases between them.

This chain links TRBV7-8 with TRBJ1-2; 12 positions match TRBD1. Germline-derived CDR1 and CDR2 are SGHVS and FQNEAQ. The CDR3 has 16 amino acids. With 5 bases clipped from V and 8 bases from J, the junction kept 12 bases outside the gene matches. This chain's CDR3 is CASSRDRGLAHGGYTF. The CDR3 DNA is TGTGCCAGCAGCCGGGACAGGGGGCTGGCCCATGGCGGCTACACCTTC.

The V and J genes are TRBV6-1 and TRBJ1-1; TRBD1 agrees at 7 bases. Looked up from germline, CDR1 is MNHNS and CDR2 is SASEGT. CDR3 length equals 14 residues. The junction had 6 bases not matched to a gene; V was cut back by 6 bases and J by 2 bases. In DNA form, the CDR3 reads TGTGCCAGCAGAGAAAACAGGGGAAACACTGAAGCTTTCTTT. Translated, it gives CASRENRGNTEAFF.

The chain has TRBV10-2 and TRBJ2-1; no reliable D call. Trimming removed 4 bases at V and 5 bases at J, with 9 bases between. The CDR3 sequence is 13 residues long. CDR1 is WSHSY and CDR2 is SAAADI in the germline V gene. CDR3 amino acids: CASSVLQNNEQFF. The CDR3, as DNA: TGCGCCAGCAGTGTACTACAAAACAATGAGCAGTTCTTC.

The V gene is TRBV19, the J gene TRBJ1-2; D gene ambiguous. Trimming stripped 5 bases from V and 2 bases from J, with 15 bases between. Germline V gene lookup returns CDR1 LNHDA and CDR2 SQIVND (reference sequence). The CDR3 spans 15 residues. The chain's CDR3 is CASSVGSIGNYGYTF. The CDR3 nucleotides are TGTGCCAGTAGTGTCGGGTCAATCGGGAACTATGGCTACACCTTC.

Turning to this clone: At one of its ends the junction is not consistent with the germline gene, which may arise from a read error. This chain joins TRBV30 and TRBJ2-3; perhaps TRBD2 as D (7 bases). This CDR3 spans 14 amino acids. Germline V gene lookup returns CDR1 GTSNPN and CDR2 SVGIG (reference sequence). The CDR3 reads CAWSVLGEGDKQYF. DNA of the CDR3: TGTGCCTGGAGTGTACTCGGGGAGGGGGATAAGCAGTATTTT.

This chain connects TRBV4-1 to TRBJ2-7, with 7 nucleotides matching TRBD2. V lost 4 bases to trimming and J lost 2 bases; unmatched junction nucleotides: 8. This CDR3 spans 15 amino acids. Germline values: CDR1 MGHRA, CDR2 YSYEKL. The chain's CDR3 is CASSPGGLGTYEQYF. The CDR3 coding sequence is TGCGCCAGCAGCCCTGGCGGACTAGGTACCTACGAGCAGTACTTC.

The J gene is TRBJ2-7, the V gene TRBV5-1; the match to TRBD1 covers 9 bases. Losses at the gene ends were 4 bases for V and 5 bases for J; bases not matched to a gene: 10. This CDR3 has 15 amino acids. Germline assignment: CDR1 SGHRS and CDR2 YFSETQ. The CDR3 DNA is TGCGCCAGCAGCCAAGGGGACAGGGACGCACACGAGCAGTACTTC. Its translation: CASSQGDRDAHEQYF.

The chain joins TRBV5-4 to TRBJ2-1; 7 bases fit TRBD2. This CDR3 region has 14 residues. CDR1 and CDR2 from the germline V gene are SGHNT and YYREEE (reference sequence). Unmatched junction bases numbered 3, after V lost 0 bases and J lost 6 bases. The CDR3 region has the DNA TGTGCCAGCAGCTTGGCTGGGGGGGGCAATGAGCAGTTCTTC. Amino acids: CASSLAGGGNEQFF. The entire variable domain, with the rest obtained from reference TRBV5-4 and TRBJ2-1, is as follows: ETGVTQSPTHLIKTRGQQVTLRCSSQSGHNTVSWYQQALGQGPQFIFQYYREEENGRGNFPPRFSGLQFPNYSSELNVNALELDDSALYLCASSLAGGGNEQFFGPGTRLTVL.

The chain combines TRBV5-6 with TRBJ1-2; TRBD1 might be the D (5 bases). V shed 4 bases and J shed 2 bases, with 9 bases lying between them. The CDR3 runs 13 residues. Germline values: CDR1 SGHDT, CDR2 YYEEEE. The CDR3 sequence is CASSTDTNYGYTF. The CDR3 DNA follows: TGTGCCAGCAGCACGGACACAAACTATGGCTACACCTTC.

This sequence joins TRBV14 and TRBJ1-3; possibly TRBD1 for D (6 bases). The germline V and J ends were trimmed by 3 bases and 0 bases, with 12 bases remaining between them. The CDR3 loop spans 16 amino acids. The germline V gene has CDR1 SGHDN and CDR2 FVKESK. The CDR3 DNA reads TGTGCCAGCAGCCATATACAGGGCCACTCTGGAAACACCATATATTTT. Protein product: CASSHIQGHSGNTIYF.

The chain links TRBV5-6 to TRBJ1-2; TRBD1 agrees at 12 bases. Germline CDR1 and CDR2: SGHDT and YYEEEE. V was pared by 5 bases and J by 8 bases, with 10 bases of the junction left unmatched. The CDR3 is made up of 15 amino acids. CDR3 in DNA: TGTGCCAGCAGTGGAGGGGACAGGGGGCGCGACGGCTACACCTTC. This gives the protein CASSGGDRGRDGYTF.

The chain joins TRBV29-1 to TRBJ1-1; the D is unclear. The germline V gene encodes CDR1 SQVTM and CDR2 ANQGSEA. The CDR3 consists of 12 residues. V gave up 4 bases and J gave up 2 bases, with 8 bases separating them. The CDR3 DNA sequence: TGCAGCGTTGCGGGGAAAAACACTGAAGCTTTCTTT. Its translation is CSVAGKNTEAFF.

The chain links TRBV5-1 to TRBJ1-1, with 11 bases identical to TRBD1. Germline V CDR1 and CDR2: SGHRS, YFSETQ. Germline trimming cut 4 bases from V and 1 base from J; bases unmatched to any gene: 3. CDR3 length: 15 amino acids. The CDR3 is CASSPGQGANTEAFF. In DNA, the CDR3 is TGCGCCAGCAGCCCCGGACAGGGGGCGAACACTGAAGCTTTCTTT. The complete variable domain, with remaining parts taken from reference TRBV5-1 and TRBJ1-1, reads KAGVTQTPRYLIKTRGQQVTLSCSPISGHRSVSWYQQTPGQGLQFLFEYFSETQRNKGNFPGRFSGRQFSNSRSEMNVSTLELGDSALYLCASSPGQGANTEAFFGQGTRLTVV.